The 14 T cell receptor beta chains given below trace back to one sample, sequenced in a study of T cell responses to AZD1222 COVID-19 vaccine. The method was immunoSEQ multiplex PCR; TCRdb's version includes in-frame clones alone and lacks a portion of them. The profile covers more than 95,000 clones, with about 90% appearing a single time and over 0.95% taken by the ten largest. Sample: peripheral blood, taken on day 0 of AZD1222 vaccination. The source is an adult in good health.

The chain employs TRBV6-5 and TRBJ1-5; TRBD1 agrees at 7 bases. Germline lookup yields CDR1 MNHEY and CDR2 SVGAGI. There are 13 residues in the CDR3. V was pared by 10 bases and J by 9 bases, with 12 bases of the junction left unmatched. In nucleotides, the CDR3 is TGTGCCACCAGGACAGGCCTAGATAGGCCCCAGCATTTT. It codes for CATRTGLDRPQHF.

V usage is TRBV10-3 and J usage is TRBJ2-3; TRBD2 aligns across 9 bases. This CDR3 contains 16 residues. CDR1 is ENHRY, CDR2 SYGVKD, per germline. The V and J ends lost 7 bases and 4 bases, in that order; junction bases with no gene match: 12. CDR3 DNA: TGTGCCATCACCCCCGATTCCGGGACTAGCTCAGATACGCAGTATTTT. This sequence encodes CAITPDSGTSSDTQYF.

CDR3 sequence: CASGSPRVRTGNTIYF. In DNA form, the CDR3 reads TGTGCCAGCGGGTCCCCTCGGGTCCGCACTGGAAACACCATATATTTT. This rearrangement joins TRBV11-3 to TRBJ1-3; no firm D call. CDR1 is SGHNT and CDR2 is YENEEA in the germline V gene. The CDR3 sequence is 16 residues long. Trimming stripped 8 bases from V and 2 bases from J, with 19 bases between.

The rearrangement uses TRBV2 and TRBJ2-1; D gene unclear. The CDR3 contains 18 residues. V lost 4 bases and J lost 5, with 24 bases in between. Germline values: CDR1 SNHLY, CDR2 FYNNEI. CDR3 residues: CASSVRPLYGYGDNEQFF. For the CDR3, the DNA is TGTGCCAGCAGTGTAAGACCTCTATATGGGTATGGCGACAATGAGCAGTTCTTC.

V and J are TRBV5-1 and TRBJ2-2, with 8 bases fitting TRBD1. J gave up 2 bases and V 4 bases, and 7 bases lay outside the gene matches. Germline CDR1 is SGHRS and CDR2 is YFSETQ. This CDR3 has 16 amino acids. CDR3 in DNA: TGCGCCAGCAGCGTACGTGGGACAGGCAACACCGGGGAGCTGTTTTTT. Its protein product is CASSVRGTGNTGELFF.

This clone was recorded only once. The chain recombines TRBV30 with TRBJ2-1, with TRBD2 identical over 9 bases. Germline values: CDR1 GTSNPN, CDR2 SVGIG (reference sequence). This CDR3 contains 18 residues. The V gene end was trimmed by 0 bases and the J gene end by 7 bases; junction bases not matched to a gene: 16. This chain's CDR3 is CAWSVLRVSGRSTNEQFF. In DNA, the CDR3 is TGTGCCTGGAGTGTACTACGGGTTAGCGGGAGAAGCACGAATGAGCAGTTCTTC.

The gene calls are TRBV28 and TRBJ2-1; 7 bases fit TRBD2. Per germline, CDR1 MDHEN and CDR2 SYDVKM. With V trimmed by 1 base and J by 5 bases, 8 bases remained unmatched. The CDR3 is 16 amino acids. The CDR3 coding sequence is TGTGCCAGCAGTTTATTCCCTAGCGGAACTAACAATGAGCAGTTCTTC. It is translated as CASSLFPSGTNNEQFF.

The chain links TRBV9 to TRBJ2-4, with 7 positions matching TRBD2. Germline V gene sequence: CDR1 SGDLS, CDR2 YYNGEE. This CDR3 is 19 amino acids long. Trimming removed 1 base from V and 0 bases from J; junction bases left unmatched: 13. The CDR3 is CASSVSIGRGDGAKNIQYF. DNA of the CDR3: TGTGCCAGCAGCGTATCGATCGGTCGGGGGGATGGAGCCAAAAACATTCAGTACTTC.

This sequence joins TRBV9 and TRBJ2-1, with a tentative D call TRBD1 (6 bases). Per the germline V gene, CDR1 is SGDLS and CDR2 is YYNGEE. This CDR3 is 16 amino acids long. V lost 4 bases and J lost 4, with 18 bases in between. The chain's CDR3 is CASSKTGGREYNEQFF. The CDR3 nucleotides read TGTGCCAGCAGCAAGACAGGCGGTCGGGAATACAATGAGCAGTTCTTC.

In its sample, this clone was seen a few times. CDR3 nucleotides: TGTGCCAGCAGTCTCGTTCACTCTGGGGCCAACGTCCTGACTTTC. It codes for CASSLVHSGANVLTF. The rearrangement uses TRBV27 and TRBJ2-6, with unresolved D. CDR1 MNHEY and CDR2 SMNVEV come from the germline V gene (reference sequence). V lost 5 bases and J lost 0, with 8 bases in between. The CDR3 runs to 15 residues.

This clone is medium-sized in the sample. V is TRBV5-4 and J is TRBJ1-2; perhaps TRBD1 as D (6 bases). The germline V and J ends were trimmed by 0 bases and 5 bases, with 17 bases remaining between them. This CDR3 contains 16 residues. Germline V CDR1 and CDR2: SGHNT, YYREEE (reference sequence). The CDR3: CASSLGQVGGGYGYTF. CDR3 sequence (DNA): TGTGCCAGCAGCTTGGGTCAGGTCGGAGGGGGATATGGCTACACCTTC.

The V call is TRBV19, the J call TRBJ2-6, with D perhaps TRBD2 (5 bases). The germline gives CDR1 LNHDA, CDR2 SQIVND (reference sequence). V dropped 3 bases and J dropped 0 bases, with 15 bases sitting between them. The CDR3 spans 18 residues. Here the CDR3 DNA reads TGTGCCAGTAGTATCTCCGGACTGGGCCTCTCTGGGGCCAACGTCCTGACTTTC. It is translated as CASSISGLGLSGANVLTF.

V is TRBV5-1 and J is TRBJ1-2, with unresolved D. Germline V lookup: CDR1 SGHRS, CDR2 YFSETQ. This CDR3 has 14 amino acids. V shed 2 bases and J shed 5 bases, with 13 bases lying between them. The CDR3 sequence: CASSFGLDGYGYTF. Written as DNA, the CDR3 is TGCGCCAGCAGCTTCGGACTCGACGGGTATGGCTACACCTTC.

The V and J genes are TRBV7-5 and TRBJ2-7; TRBD2, the table's D call, lacks a check against the DNA. TRBV7-5 counts as a pseudogene. The CDR3 extends over 22 amino acids. In DNA, the CDR3 is TGTGCCAGAAGCTTCCCCTTGTTCGACGGGTACCGGGGAGATCATTCTTGGTACGAGCAGTACTTC. Protein: CARSFPLFDGYRGDHSWYEQYF.